The 6 T cell receptor beta chains listed next were all sequenced from one sample in a study of blood T cell repertoires in COVID-19. Sequencing was performed with immunoSEQ multiplex PCR; in TCRdb, only in-frame clones are kept and a portion is missing. The sample lists over 250,000 clones, 75% to 90% seen once, with 2.2% in the top ten. The source material was peripheral blood. These receptors originate from a man aged 45-60 years with acute or convalescent COVID-19.

The V gene is TRBV5-4, the J gene TRBJ1-4, with TRBD1 identical over 7 bases. V lost 4 bases, J lost 7 bases, and 10 bases stayed unmatched. The CDR3 runs to 15 residues. Germline V lookup: CDR1 SGHNT, CDR2 YYREEE (reference sequence). The CDR3 nucleotides read TGTGCCAGCAGCCGGGGACAGATAACCGGTGAAAAACTGTTTTTT. Its translation: CASSRGQITGEKLFF.

The rearrangement links TRBV7-2 to TRBJ2-1; D not resolved. This CDR3 is built from 14 residues. The germline V gene encodes CDR1 SGHTA and CDR2 FQGNSA. The V and J ends lost 4 bases and 8 bases respectively, with 15 bases between them. CDR3 residues: CASSSTSTSDEQFF. CDR3 DNA: TGTGCCAGCAGCTCAACGAGCACGTCGGATGAGCAGTTCTTC. Full variable domain (missing parts from reference TRBV7-2 and TRBJ2-1): GAGVSQSPSNKVTEKGKDVELRCDPISGHTALYWYRQSLGQGLEFLIYFQGNSAPDKSGLPSDRFSAERTGGSVSTLTIQRTQQEDSAVYLCASSSTSTSDEQFFGPGTRLTVL.

This chain links TRBV21-1 with TRBJ1-2. TRBV21-1 counts as a pseudogene. The CDR3 spans 16 residues. The DNA of the CDR3 is TGTGCCAGCAGCATACGTCCCGGACGGGAGCGCTATGGCTACACCTTC. Translating gives CASSIRPGRERYGYTF.

The chain recombines TRBV7-9 with TRBJ1-1; TRBD1 matches at 10 bases. The germline CDR1 and CDR2 sequences are SEHNR and FQNEAQ (reference sequence). V lost 10 bases to trimming and J lost 4 bases; unmatched junction nucleotides: 12. The CDR3 has 15 amino acids. In DNA, the CDR3 is TGTGCCACCGCCGACCGGGACAGGGGTTTCACTGAAGCTTTCTTT. Translated: CATADRDRGFTEAFF.

The chain combines TRBV30 with TRBJ1-1; 8 nucleotides match TRBD1. This CDR3 has 14 amino acids. Germline CDR1 is GTSNPN and CDR2 is SVGIG (reference sequence). Trimming removed 3 bases from V and 0 bases from J; junction bases left unmatched: 3. The CDR3 loop is CAWRPGQVNTEAFF. In DNA, the CDR3 is TGTGCCTGGAGGCCGGGACAGGTGAACACTGAAGCTTTCTTT.

The rearrangement links TRBV6-5 to TRBJ2-7; no clear D. CDR3 length: 13 residues. In germline, CDR1 is MNHEY, CDR2 SVGAGI. Trimming removed 7 bases from V and 3 bases from J, with 13 bases in between. The CDR3 sequence: CASTQLNGYEQYF. In nucleotides, the CDR3 is TGTGCCAGCACCCAACTAAATGGCTACGAGCAGTACTTC.